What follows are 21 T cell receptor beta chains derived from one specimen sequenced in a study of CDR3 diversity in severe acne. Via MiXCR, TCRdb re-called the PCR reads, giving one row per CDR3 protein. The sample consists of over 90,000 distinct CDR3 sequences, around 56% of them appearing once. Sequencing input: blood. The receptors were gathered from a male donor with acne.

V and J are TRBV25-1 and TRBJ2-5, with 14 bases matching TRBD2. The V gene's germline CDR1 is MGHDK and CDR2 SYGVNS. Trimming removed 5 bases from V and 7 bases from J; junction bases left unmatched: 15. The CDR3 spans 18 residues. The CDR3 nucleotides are TGTGCCAGCAGTTACCAGGCACCGGGACTAGCGGGAGTCGGGACCCAGTACTTC. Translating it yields CASSYQAPGLAGVGTQYF.

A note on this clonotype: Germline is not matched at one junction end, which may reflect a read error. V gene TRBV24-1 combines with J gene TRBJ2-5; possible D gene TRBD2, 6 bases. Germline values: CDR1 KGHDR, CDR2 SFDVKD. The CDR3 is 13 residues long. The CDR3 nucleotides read TGTGCCACCCGTGATCTCTCCGGGGAGGCCCAGTACTTC. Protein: CATRDLSGEAQYF.

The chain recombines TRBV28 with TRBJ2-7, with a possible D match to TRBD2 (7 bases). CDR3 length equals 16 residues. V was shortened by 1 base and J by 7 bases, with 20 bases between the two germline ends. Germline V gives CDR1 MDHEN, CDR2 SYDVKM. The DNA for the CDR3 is TGTGCCAGCAGTTTATCCGGGGGGCGGTTCGGGGTGGAGCAGTACTTC. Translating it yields CASSLSGGRFGVEQYF.

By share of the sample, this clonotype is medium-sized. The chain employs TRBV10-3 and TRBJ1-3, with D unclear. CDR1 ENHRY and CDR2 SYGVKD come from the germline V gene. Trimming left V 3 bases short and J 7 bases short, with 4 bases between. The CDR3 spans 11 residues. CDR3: CAISEGNTIYF. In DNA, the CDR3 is TGTGCCATCAGTGAAGGCAACACCATATATTTT.

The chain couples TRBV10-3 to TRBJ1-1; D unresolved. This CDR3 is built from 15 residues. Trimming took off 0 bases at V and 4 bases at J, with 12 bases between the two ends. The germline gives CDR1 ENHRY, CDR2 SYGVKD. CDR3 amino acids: CAISESVGIGTEAFF. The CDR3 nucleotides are TGTGCCATCAGTGAGTCGGTCGGGATCGGCACTGAAGCTTTCTTT.

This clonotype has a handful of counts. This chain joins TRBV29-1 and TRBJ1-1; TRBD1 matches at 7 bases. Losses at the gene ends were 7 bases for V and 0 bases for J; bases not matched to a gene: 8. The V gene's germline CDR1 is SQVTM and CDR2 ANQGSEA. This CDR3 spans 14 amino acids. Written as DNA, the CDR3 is TGCAGCGCTGGGACAGCAATCCTGAACACTGAAGCTTTCTTT. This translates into CSAGTAILNTEAFF.

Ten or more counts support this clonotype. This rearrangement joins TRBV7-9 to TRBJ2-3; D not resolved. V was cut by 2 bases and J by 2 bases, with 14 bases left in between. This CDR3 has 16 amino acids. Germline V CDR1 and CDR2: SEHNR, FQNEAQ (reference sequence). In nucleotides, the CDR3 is TGTGCCAGCAGCTTATCAGTCCAAGGAGACACAGATACGCAGTATTTT. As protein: CASSLSVQGDTDTQYF. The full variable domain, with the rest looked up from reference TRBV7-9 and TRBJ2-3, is DTGVSQNPRHKITKRGQNVTFRCDPISEHNRLYWYRQTLGQGPEFLTYFQNEAQLEKSRLLSDRFSAERPKGSFSTLEIQRTEQGDSAMYLCASSLSVQGDTDTQYFGPGTRLTVL.

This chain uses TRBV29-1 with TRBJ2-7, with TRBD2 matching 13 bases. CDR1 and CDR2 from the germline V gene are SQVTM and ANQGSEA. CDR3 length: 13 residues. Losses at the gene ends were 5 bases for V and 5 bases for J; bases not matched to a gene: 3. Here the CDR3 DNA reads TGCAGCGTTTGGACTAGCGGGAGTAACGAGCAGTACTTC. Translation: CSVWTSGSNEQYF.

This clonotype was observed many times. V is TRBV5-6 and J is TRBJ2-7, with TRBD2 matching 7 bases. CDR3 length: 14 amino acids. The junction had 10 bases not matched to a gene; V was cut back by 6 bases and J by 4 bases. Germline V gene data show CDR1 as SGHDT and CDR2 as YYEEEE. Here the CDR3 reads CASISSGSRYEQYF. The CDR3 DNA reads TGTGCCAGCATATCTAGCGGTAGTAGGTACGAGCAGTACTTC. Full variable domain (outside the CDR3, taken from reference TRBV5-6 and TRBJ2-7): DAGVTQSPTHLIKTRGQQVTLRCSPKSGHDTVSWYQQALGQGPQFIFQYYEEEERQRGNFPDRFSGHQFPNYSSELNVNALLLGDSALYLCASISSGSRYEQYFGPGTRLTVT.

CDR3 amino acids: CASSAGKGQPQHF. The DNA of the CDR3 is TGCGCCAGCAGTGCCGGGAAGGGTCAGCCCCAGCATTTT. The V call is TRBV10-1, the J call TRBJ1-5; D gene ambiguous. Germline-derived CDR1 and CDR2 are WNHNN and SYGVQD (reference sequence). The CDR3 is 13 amino acids. Trimming stripped 4 bases from V and 6 bases from J, with 10 bases between.

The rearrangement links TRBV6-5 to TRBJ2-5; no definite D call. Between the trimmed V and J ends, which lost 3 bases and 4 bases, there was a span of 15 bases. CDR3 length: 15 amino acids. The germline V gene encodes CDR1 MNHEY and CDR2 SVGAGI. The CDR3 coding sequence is TGTGCCAGCAGTTATGCTGCGCAGAACCGAGAGACCCAGTACTTC. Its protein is CASSYAAQNRETQYF.

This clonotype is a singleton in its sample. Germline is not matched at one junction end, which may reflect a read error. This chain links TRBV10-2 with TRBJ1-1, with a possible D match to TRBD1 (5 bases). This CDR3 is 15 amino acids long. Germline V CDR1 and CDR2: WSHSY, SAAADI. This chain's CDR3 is CASSPIGEVNTEAFF. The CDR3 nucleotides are TGTGCCAGCAGTCCAATAGGGGAAGTGAACACTGAAGCTTTCTTT.

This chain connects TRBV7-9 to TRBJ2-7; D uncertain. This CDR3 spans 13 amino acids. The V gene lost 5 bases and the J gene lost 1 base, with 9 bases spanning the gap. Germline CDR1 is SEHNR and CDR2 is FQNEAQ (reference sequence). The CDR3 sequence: CASSLTMSYEQYF. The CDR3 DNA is TGTGCCAGCAGCCTTACTATGTCCTACGAGCAGTACTTC.

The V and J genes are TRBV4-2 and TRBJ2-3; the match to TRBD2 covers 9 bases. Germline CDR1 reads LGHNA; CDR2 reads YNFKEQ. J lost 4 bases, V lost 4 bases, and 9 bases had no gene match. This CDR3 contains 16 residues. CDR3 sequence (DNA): TGTGCCAGCAGCCTGTCGCCTAGCGGGGCCCCAGATACGCAGTATTTT. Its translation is CASSLSPSGAPDTQYF.

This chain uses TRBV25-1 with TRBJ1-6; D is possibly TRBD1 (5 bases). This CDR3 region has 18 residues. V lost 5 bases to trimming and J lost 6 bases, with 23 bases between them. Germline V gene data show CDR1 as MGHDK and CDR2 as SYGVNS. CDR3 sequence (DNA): TGTGCCAGCAGTTTATTCGTCACCGGACACACTCCTAATTCACCCCTCCACTTT. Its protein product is CASSLFVTGHTPNSPLHF.

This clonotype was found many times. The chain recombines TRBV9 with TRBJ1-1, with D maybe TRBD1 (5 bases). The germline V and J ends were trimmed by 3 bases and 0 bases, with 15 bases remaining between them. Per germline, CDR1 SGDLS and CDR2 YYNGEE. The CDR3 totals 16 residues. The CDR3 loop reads CASSGQGPHMNTEAFF. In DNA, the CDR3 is TGTGCCAGCAGCGGCCAGGGCCCTCACATGAACACTGAAGCTTTCTTT.

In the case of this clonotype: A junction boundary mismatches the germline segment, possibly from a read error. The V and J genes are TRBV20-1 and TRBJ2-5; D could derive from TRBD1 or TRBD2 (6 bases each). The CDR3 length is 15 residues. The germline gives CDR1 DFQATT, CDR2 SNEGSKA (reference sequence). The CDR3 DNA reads TGTCAGCCGGGGCTCGGGGGCCGTGACCAAGAGACCCAGTACTTC. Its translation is CQPGLGGRDQETQYF.

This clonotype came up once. This chain's CDR3 is CASSQELAGGSYEQYF. Written as DNA, the CDR3 is TGTGCCAGCAGCCAAGAACTAGCGGGAGGGTCCTACGAGCAGTACTTC. The chain recombines TRBV11-2 with TRBJ2-7; 13 positions match TRBD2. V lost 5 bases and J lost 1; bases outside the gene matches: 5. Germline CDR1 reads SGHAT; CDR2 reads FQNNGV. CDR3 size: 16 residues.

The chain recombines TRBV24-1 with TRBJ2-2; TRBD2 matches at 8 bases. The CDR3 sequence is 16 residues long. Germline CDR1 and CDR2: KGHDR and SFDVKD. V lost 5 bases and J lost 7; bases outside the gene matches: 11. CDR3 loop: CATSAAGAGAGGELFF. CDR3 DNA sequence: TGTGCCACCAGTGCGGCAGGAGCGGGAGCGGGCGGGGAGCTGTTTTTT.

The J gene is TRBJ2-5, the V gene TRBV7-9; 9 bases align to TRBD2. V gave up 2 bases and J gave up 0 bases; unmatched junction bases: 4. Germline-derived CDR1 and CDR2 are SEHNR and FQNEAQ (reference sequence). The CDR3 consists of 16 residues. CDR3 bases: TGTGCCAGCAGCTTATCTAGCGGGAACGACCAAGAGACCCAGTACTTC. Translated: CASSLSSGNDQETQYF.

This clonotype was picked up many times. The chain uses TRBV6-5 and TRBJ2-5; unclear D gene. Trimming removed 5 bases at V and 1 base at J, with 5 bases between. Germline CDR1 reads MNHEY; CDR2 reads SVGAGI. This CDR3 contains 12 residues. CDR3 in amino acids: CASSTAQETQYF. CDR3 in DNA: TGTGCCAGCAGTACAGCCCAAGAGACCCAGTACTTC.